The 25 T cell receptor beta chains below were found in one sample sequenced in a study of blood T cell repertoires in COVID-19 (dated by TCRdb to 2020 to 2021). Preparation of the library involved the immunoSEQ multiplex PCR assay. The clones in this table, taken by TCRdb from immuneACCESS, are in-frame only. Not every clone is retained; where verified, under half of the shortfall comes from an unresolved V gene, and the cause of the rest is unknown. For this sample the table gives about 220,000 clones, of which around 80% were detected only once. Of the sample, approximately 16% is held by the ten largest clones. The sequencing input was PBMCs or T cells enriched from blood (not recorded which). These receptors originate from a man in his forties or fifties who had recovered from COVID-19.

The chain joins TRBV1 to TRBJ2-3; the table assigns TRBD2, which was not confirmed against the DNA. TRBV1 is shown as a pseudogene. The CDR3 has 19 residues. The chain's CDR3 is CTSSQVPASGNVGTDTQYF. CDR3 in DNA: TGCACCAGCAGCCAAGTTCCGGCTAGCGGGAACGTCGGCACAGATACGCAGTATTTT.

V is TRBV5-1 and J is TRBJ2-1, with 9 bases identical to TRBD2. V lost 1 base, J lost 10 bases, and 9 bases stayed unmatched. CDR3 length: 15 amino acids. Germline CDR1 reads SGHRS; CDR2 reads YFSETQ. In nucleotides, the CDR3 is TGCGCCAGCAGCTTGATAAGCGGGAGGTTCGGCGAGCAGTTCTTC. This encodes CASSLISGRFGEQFF.

This sequence joins TRBV5-1 and TRBJ1-1, with TRBD1 matching 8 bases. Losses at the gene ends were 4 bases for V and 1 base for J; bases not matched to a gene: 3. The germline gives CDR1 SGHRS, CDR2 YFSETQ. The CDR3 is 14 residues long. The CDR3 bases are TGCGCCAGCAGCCGGGACAGGTCGAACACTGAAGCTTTCTTT. It is translated as CASSRDRSNTEAFF.

The chain carries TRBV28 and TRBJ2-7, with D unresolved. CDR3 length: 13 amino acids. V lost 6 bases and J lost 3, with 12 bases in between. Germline V gene sequence: CDR1 MDHEN, CDR2 SYDVKM. This chain's CDR3 is CASRYLDGYEQYF. DNA of the CDR3: TGTGCCAGCAGGTACCTAGACGGCTACGAGCAGTACTTC.

The chain carries TRBV5-1 and TRBJ2-3; 12 positions match TRBD2. Per the germline V gene, CDR1 is SGHRS and CDR2 is YFSETQ. V gave up 1 base and J gave up 5 bases; unmatched junction bases: 5. The CDR3 has 16 residues. CDR3 coding DNA: TGCGCCAGCAGCTTGTCTAGCGGGGGGGTCTTAGATACGCAGTATTTT. Encoded protein: CASSLSSGGVLDTQYF.

The J gene is TRBJ2-7, the V gene TRBV3-1 (or the pseudogene TRBV3-2), with 9 bases fitting TRBD2. Looked up from germline, CDR1 is LGHDT and CDR2 is YNNKEL (reference sequence). CDR3 size: 16 residues. V shed 0 bases and J 2 bases; nucleotides not matched to a gene: 5. CDR3 coding DNA: TGTGCCAGCAGCCAAGAGGTACTAGCGGGCACCTACGAGCAGTACTTC. The encoded protein is CASSQEVLAGTYEQYF.

This chain links TRBV5-8 with TRBJ2-3; D might be TRBD1 (6 bases). The V end was cut by 1 base, the J end by 1 base, with 10 bases between. This CDR3 region has 15 residues. The germline CDR1 and CDR2 sequences are SGHTS and YDEGEE. For the CDR3, the DNA is TGTGCCAGCAGCTTGTCAGGGGCGGGCACAGATACGCAGTATTTT. It specifies CASSLSGAGTDTQYF.

The chain uses TRBV7-2 and TRBJ2-7; D might be TRBD2 (5 bases). Germline V gene lookup returns CDR1 SGHTA and CDR2 FQGNSA. Between the trimmed V and J ends, which lost 3 bases and 2 bases, there was a span of 14 bases. The CDR3 has 15 residues. The CDR3 DNA is TGTGCCAGCAGCTTTAGTGGCCGAGGGCCCTACGAGCAGTACTTC. This translates into CASSFSGRGPYEQYF.

This chain uses TRBV10-3 with TRBJ2-7; no reliable D call. Trimming took off 1 base at V and 6 bases at J, with 7 bases between the two ends. The CDR3 length is 12 residues. CDR1 is ENHRY, CDR2 SYGVKD, per germline. DNA of the CDR3: TGTGCCATCAGTGAGTTGGGCCGCGAGCAGTACTTC. Its translation: CAISELGREQYF.

The gene calls are TRBV5-1 and TRBJ1-1; D is ambiguous. The V gene's germline CDR1 is SGHRS and CDR2 YFSETQ. The V end lost 0 bases, the J end lost 3 bases, and 6 bases lay between the germline ends. The CDR3 contains 13 residues. The CDR3, as DNA: TGCGCCAGCAGCTTGGAGACTTACACTGAAGCTTTCTTT. Protein sequence: CASSLETYTEAFF.

This chain uses TRBV5-1 with TRBJ2-1; TRBD1 aligns across 11 bases. Germline CDR1 SGHRS, CDR2 YFSETQ. Unmatched junction bases numbered 13, after V lost 3 bases and J lost 5 bases. This CDR3 region has 18 residues. CDR3 in amino acids: CASSSTSGQGGFHNEQFF. The CDR3 region has the DNA TGCGCCAGCAGCTCCACTTCGGGACAGGGGGGTTTCCACAATGAGCAGTTCTTC. Supplemented by reference TRBV5-1 and TRBJ2-1, the full variable domain reads KAGVTQTPRYLIKTRGQQVTLSCSPISGHRSVSWYQQTPGQGLQFLFEYFSETQRNKGNFPGRFSGRQFSNSRSEMNVSTLELGDSALYLCASSSTSGQGGFHNEQFFGPGTRLTVL.

This chain uses TRBV28 with TRBJ1-5; tentative D call: TRBD1 (5 bases). The CDR3 has 14 amino acids. V shed 2 bases and J shed 7 bases, with 12 bases lying between them. From germline, CDR1 is MDHEN and CDR2 SYDVKM. The CDR3 coding sequence is TGTGCCAGCAGTTTAGGGGCCCCTCGACAGCCCCAGCATTTT. The encoded protein is CASSLGAPRQPQHF. The variable domain in full, completed from reference TRBV28 and TRBJ1-5, reads DVKVTQSSRYLVKRTGEKVFLECVQDMDHENMFWYRQDPGLGLRLIYFSYDVKMKEKGDIPEGYSVSREKKERFSLILESASTNQTSMYLCASSLGAPRQPQHFGDGTRLSIL.

The V gene is TRBV12-3 or TRBV12-4, the J gene TRBJ1-1; no definite D call. Trimming shortened V by 2 bases and J by 11 bases, and 15 bases separated the two germline ends. This CDR3 comprises 13 residues. The CDR3 DNA reads as TGTGCCAGCAGTTTATGGGAGAGTCCTCTCGCTTTCTTT. It is translated as CASSLWESPLAFF.

This clone has just a few counts. The same CDR3 is also encoded by other DNA sequences in this sample. The chain carries TRBV7-8 and TRBJ2-7; D is unresolved. CDR3 length equals 11 residues. V lost 5 bases, J lost 4 bases, and 6 bases lay in between. Per the germline V gene, CDR1 is SGHVS and CDR2 is FQNEAQ. CDR3 region: CASSLRYEQYF. CDR3 coding DNA: TGTGCCAGCAGCCTACGGTACGAGCAGTACTTC.

V is TRBV24-1 and J is TRBJ1-1, with D maybe TRBD1 (5 bases). Germline V CDR1 and CDR2: KGHDR, SFDVKD. V dropped 6 bases and J dropped 1 base, with 11 bases sitting between them. There are 14 residues in the CDR3. The CDR3 DNA follows: TGTGCCACCAGTCCCCAGGGCAGGAACACTGAAGCTTTCTTT. Amino acids: CATSPQGRNTEAFF.

This sequence joins TRBV10-3 and TRBJ1-2, with 9 bases that match TRBD1. Unmatched junction bases numbered 7, after V lost 8 bases and J lost 6 bases. CDR1 and CDR2 (germline): ENHRY, SYGVKD. This CDR3 region has 13 residues. This chain's CDR3 is CAIFRDRVDGYTF. CDR3 nucleotides: TGTGCCATCTTCCGGGACAGGGTGGATGGCTACACCTTC.

Only a few counts were recorded for this clone. This rearrangement joins TRBV19 to TRBJ2-2; 11 bases agree with TRBD2. CDR3 size: 16 residues. The germline gives CDR1 LNHDA, CDR2 SQIVND (reference sequence). The trim removed 3 bases at V and 5 bases at J, leaving 5 bases unmatched. CDR3 nucleotide sequence: TGTGCCAGTAGTATCCGACTAGCGGGAAGGACCGGGGAGCTGTTTTTT. Its protein product is CASSIRLAGRTGELFF.

This chain joins TRBV6-2 or TRBV6-3 and TRBJ1-1, with 7 bases that match TRBD1. Trimming cost V 2 bases and J 2 bases; bases outside gene matches: 11. CDR3 length equals 17 residues. The V gene's germline CDR1 is MNHEY and CDR2 SVGEGT. The CDR3, as DNA: TGTGCCAGCAGTTACCCCCGACAGGGTCTGTATAACACTGAAGCTTTCTTT. This translates into CASSYPRQGLYNTEAFF.

This clone was seen a handful of times. The V and J genes are TRBV7-3 and TRBJ2-1, with a possible D match to TRBD1 (6 bases). Per the germline V gene, CDR1 is SGHTA and CDR2 is FQGTGA. Trimming removed 2 bases from V and 10 bases from J, with 12 bases in between. This CDR3 is built from 13 residues. CDR3 in amino acids: CASSLVGAREQFF. The CDR3 DNA is TGTGCCAGCAGCTTAGTGGGGGCGCGGGAGCAGTTCTTC.

In this sample, this clone turned up a few times. This chain joins TRBV28 and TRBJ2-3; 7 bases agree with TRBD2. CDR3 length: 13 residues. Germline V gene sequence: CDR1 MDHEN, CDR2 SYDVKM. V shed 7 bases, J shed 6 bases, and the junction held 7 bases outside the gene matches. The CDR3 protein is CASNLGRGDTQYF. Here the CDR3 DNA reads TGTGCCAGCAATCTTGGGCGGGGGGATACGCAGTATTTT.

The rearrangement joins TRBV6-5 to TRBJ1-1; the D gene is possibly TRBD1 (5 bases). This CDR3 is built from 15 residues. Germline V gives CDR1 MNHEY, CDR2 SVGAGI. With 5 bases removed from V and 1 base from J, the gap between germline ends came to 14 bases. CDR3 in amino acids: CASSREGVGNTEAFF. DNA for the CDR3: TGTGCCAGCAGTCGCGAAGGGGTTGGGAACACTGAAGCTTTCTTT.

The chain recombines TRBV5-5 with TRBJ2-7, with D maybe TRBD2 (5 bases). Deletions cut 2 bases from V and 3 bases from J, with 18 bases between. This CDR3 region has 16 residues. Germline CDR1 SGHKS, CDR2 YYEKEE (reference sequence). The CDR3, as DNA: TGTGCCAGCAGCTTACGCTACCGGGAAGAGGGCTACGAGCAGTACTTC. Translating gives CASSLRYREEGYEQYF.

The CDR3 sequence: CASRRGGTPGETQYF. The CDR3 DNA is TGCGCCAGCAGGCGCGGCGGGACCCCCGGAGAGACCCAGTACTTC. The chain is built from TRBV5-1 and TRBJ2-5, with D perhaps TRBD2 (6 bases). The CDR3 extends over 15 amino acids. Trimming removed 5 bases at V and 4 bases at J, with 18 bases between. Germline assignment: CDR1 SGHRS and CDR2 YFSETQ.

The V gene is TRBV6-5, the J gene TRBJ1-5, with 8 bases that match TRBD1. CDR1 and CDR2 from the germline V gene are MNHEY and SVGAGI. The V segment lost 2 bases and the J segment 6 bases; nucleotides outside the gene matches: 9. This CDR3 is built from 16 residues. The CDR3 sequence: CASSYKAPGGGQPQHF. CDR3 DNA sequence: TGTGCCAGCAGTTACAAGGCCCCAGGGGGCGGTCAGCCCCAGCATTTT.

The CDR3 is CASSQGADEQYF. The CDR3 coding sequence is TGTGCCAGTAGTCAGGGGGCGGACGAGCAGTACTTC. The chain has TRBV19 and TRBJ2-7; 8 nucleotides line up with TRBD1. The CDR3 consists of 12 residues. Trimming cost V 5 bases and J 5 bases; bases outside gene matches: 2. Per germline, CDR1 LNHDA and CDR2 SQIVND (reference sequence).